This TCR beta chain was obtained from a study of Graves' ophthalmopathy and Graves' hyperthyroidism. As regards this clonotype: Its antigen is not identified.

The V end was cut by 5 bases, the J end by 2 bases, with 5 bases between. The CDR3 runs to 12 residues. Germline V gene data show CDR1 as ENHRY and CDR2 as SYGVKD. Study-wide points: It was with approximately 70% sensitivity and almost 75% specificity that the model predicted ophthalmopathy progression.

RNA served as the template for amplifying TCR beta CDR3 regions. RT-PCR in the first round used HTBI primers; a second-round multiplex PCR followed. Each CDR3 protein is one row after TCRdb ran MiXCR on the multiplex PCR reads. The sample includes over a million distinct CDR3 sequences, 36% of them seen just once. The TCR was taken from an adult man with Graves' hyperthyroidism. The chain has TRBV10-3 and TRBJ2-3; D not certain. Sequenced: peripheral blood or thyroid tissue (not recorded which). CDR3 amino acids: CAISTDTDTQYF. CDR3 sequence (DNA): TGTGCCATCAGTACAGACACAGATACGCAGTATTTT.